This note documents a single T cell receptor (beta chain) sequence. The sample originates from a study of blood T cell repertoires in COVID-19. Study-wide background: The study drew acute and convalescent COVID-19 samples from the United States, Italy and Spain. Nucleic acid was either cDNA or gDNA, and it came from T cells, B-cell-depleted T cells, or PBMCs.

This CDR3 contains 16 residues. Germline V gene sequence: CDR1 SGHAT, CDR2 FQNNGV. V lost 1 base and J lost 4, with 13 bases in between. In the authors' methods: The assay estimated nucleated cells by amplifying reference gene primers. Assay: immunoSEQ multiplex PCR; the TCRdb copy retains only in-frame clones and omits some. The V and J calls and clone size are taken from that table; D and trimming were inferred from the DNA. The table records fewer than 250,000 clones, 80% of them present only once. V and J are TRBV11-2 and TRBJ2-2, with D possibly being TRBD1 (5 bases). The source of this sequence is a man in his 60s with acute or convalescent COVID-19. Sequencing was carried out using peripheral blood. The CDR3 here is CASSLGAGLSTGELFF. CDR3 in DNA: TGTGCCAGCAGCTTAGGGGCAGGGCTGTCCACCGGGGAGCTGTTTTTT.